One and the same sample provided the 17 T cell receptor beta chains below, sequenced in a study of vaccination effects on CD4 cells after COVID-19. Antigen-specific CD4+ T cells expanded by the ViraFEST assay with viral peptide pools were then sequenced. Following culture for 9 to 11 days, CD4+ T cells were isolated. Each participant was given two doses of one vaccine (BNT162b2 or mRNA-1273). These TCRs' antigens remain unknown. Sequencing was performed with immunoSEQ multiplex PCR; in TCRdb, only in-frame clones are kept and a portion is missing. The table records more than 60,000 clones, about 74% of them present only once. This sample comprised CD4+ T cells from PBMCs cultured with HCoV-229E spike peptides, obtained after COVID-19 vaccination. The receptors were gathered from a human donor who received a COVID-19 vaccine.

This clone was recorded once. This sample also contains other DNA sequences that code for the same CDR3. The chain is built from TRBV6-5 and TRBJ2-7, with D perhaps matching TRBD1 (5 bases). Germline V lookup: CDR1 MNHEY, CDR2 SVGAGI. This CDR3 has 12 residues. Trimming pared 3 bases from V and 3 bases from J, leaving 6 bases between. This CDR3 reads CASSYQGYEQYV. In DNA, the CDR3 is TGTGCCAGCAGTTATCAGGGCTACGAGCAGTACGTC.

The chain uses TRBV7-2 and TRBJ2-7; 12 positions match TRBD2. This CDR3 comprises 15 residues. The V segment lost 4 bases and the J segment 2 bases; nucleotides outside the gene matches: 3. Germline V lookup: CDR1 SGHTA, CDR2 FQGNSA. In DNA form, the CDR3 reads TGTGCCAGCAGCTCCGGACTAGCGGGAACCTACGAGCAGTACGTC. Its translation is CASSSGLAGTYEQYV.

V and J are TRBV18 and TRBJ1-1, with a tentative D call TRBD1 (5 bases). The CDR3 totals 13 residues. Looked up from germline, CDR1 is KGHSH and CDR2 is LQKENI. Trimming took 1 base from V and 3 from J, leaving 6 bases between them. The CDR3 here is CASSPLGDTEAFF. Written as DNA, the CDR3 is TGTGCCAGCTCACCACTGGGGGACACTGAAGCTTTCTTT.

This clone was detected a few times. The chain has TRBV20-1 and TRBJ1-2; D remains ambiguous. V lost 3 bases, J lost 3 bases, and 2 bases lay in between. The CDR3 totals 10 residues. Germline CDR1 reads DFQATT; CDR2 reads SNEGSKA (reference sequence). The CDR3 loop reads CSASDYGYTF. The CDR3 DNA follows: TGCAGTGCTAGTGACTATGGCTACACCTTC.

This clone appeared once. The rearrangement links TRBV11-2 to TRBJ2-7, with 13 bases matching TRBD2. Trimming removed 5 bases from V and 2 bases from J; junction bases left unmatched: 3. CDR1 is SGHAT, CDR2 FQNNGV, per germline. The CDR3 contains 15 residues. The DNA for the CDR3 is TGTGCCAGCAGCCTGGGGACTAGCGGGGCCTACGAGCAGTACGTC. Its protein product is CASSLGTSGAYEQYV.

CDR3 sequence (DNA): TGCAGTGCTAGTAGTAGGGCGGGCGAAAAACTGTTTTTT. Translated, it gives CSASSRAGEKLFF. The chain links TRBV20-1 to TRBJ1-4; D is undetermined. Trimming took 3 bases from V and 8 from J, leaving 13 bases between them. Germline CDR1 and CDR2: DFQATT and SNEGSKA (reference sequence). This CDR3 contains 13 residues.

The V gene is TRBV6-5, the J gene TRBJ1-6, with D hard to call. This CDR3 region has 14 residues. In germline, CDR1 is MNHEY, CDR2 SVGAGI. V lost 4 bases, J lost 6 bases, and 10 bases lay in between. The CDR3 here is CASSSPNFNSPLHF. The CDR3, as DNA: TGTGCCAGCAGTTCTCCCAACTTTAATTCACCCCTCCACTTT.

The DNA for the CDR3 is TGTGCCAGCAGCTTATCCGGAACGGAGACCCAGTACTTC. It translates to CASSLSGTETQYF. The genes are TRBV7-3 and TRBJ2-5; the D is unclear. The germline V and J ends were trimmed by 2 bases and 5 bases, with 9 bases remaining between them. Germline V gives CDR1 SGHTA, CDR2 FQGTGA. The CDR3 runs to 13 residues.

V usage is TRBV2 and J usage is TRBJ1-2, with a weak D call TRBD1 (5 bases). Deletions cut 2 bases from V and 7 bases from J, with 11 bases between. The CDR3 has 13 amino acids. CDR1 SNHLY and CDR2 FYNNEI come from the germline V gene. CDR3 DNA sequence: TGTGCCAGCAGTGAACGGGGGGGTGGTGGCTACACCTTC. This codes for CASSERGGGGYTF. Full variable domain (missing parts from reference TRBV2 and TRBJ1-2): EPEVTQTPSHQVTQMGQEVILRCVPISNHLYFYWYRQILGQKVEFLVSFYNNEISEKSEIFDDQFSVERPDGSNFTLKIRSTKLEDSAMYFCASSERGGGGYTFGSGTRLTVV.

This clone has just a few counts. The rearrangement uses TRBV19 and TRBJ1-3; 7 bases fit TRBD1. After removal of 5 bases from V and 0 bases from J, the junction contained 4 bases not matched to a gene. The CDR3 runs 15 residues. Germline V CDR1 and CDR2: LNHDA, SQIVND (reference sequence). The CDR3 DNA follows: TGTGCCAGTAGTTCCCGACAGGGCTCTGGAAACACCATATATTTT. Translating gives CASSSRQGSGNTIYF.

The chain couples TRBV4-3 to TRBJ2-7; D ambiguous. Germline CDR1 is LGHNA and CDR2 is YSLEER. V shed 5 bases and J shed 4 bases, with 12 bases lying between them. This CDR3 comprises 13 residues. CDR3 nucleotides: TGCGCCAGCAGCTCCCATGGAGCTTACGAGCAGTACGTC. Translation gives CASSSHGAYEQYV.

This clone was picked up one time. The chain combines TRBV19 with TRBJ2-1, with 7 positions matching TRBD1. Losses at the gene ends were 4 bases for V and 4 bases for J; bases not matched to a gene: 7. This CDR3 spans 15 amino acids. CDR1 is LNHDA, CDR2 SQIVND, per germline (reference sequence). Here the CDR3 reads CASSNPGQSYNEQFF. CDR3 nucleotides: TGTGCCAGTAGTAACCCGGGACAGTCTTACAATGAGCAGTTCTTC.

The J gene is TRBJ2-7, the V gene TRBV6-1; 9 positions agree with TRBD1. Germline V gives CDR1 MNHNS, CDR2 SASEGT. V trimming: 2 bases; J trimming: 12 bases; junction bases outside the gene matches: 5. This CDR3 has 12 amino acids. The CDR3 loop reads CASSELGTGTYV. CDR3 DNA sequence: TGTGCCAGCAGTGAATTGGGGACAGGGACGTACGTC.

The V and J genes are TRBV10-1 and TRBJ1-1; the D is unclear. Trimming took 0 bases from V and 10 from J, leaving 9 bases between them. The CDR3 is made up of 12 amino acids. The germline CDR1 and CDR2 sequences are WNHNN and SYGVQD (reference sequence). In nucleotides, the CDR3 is TGCGCCAGCAGTGAGTCTGCCCTGGGAGCTTTCTTT. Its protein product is CASSESALGAFF.

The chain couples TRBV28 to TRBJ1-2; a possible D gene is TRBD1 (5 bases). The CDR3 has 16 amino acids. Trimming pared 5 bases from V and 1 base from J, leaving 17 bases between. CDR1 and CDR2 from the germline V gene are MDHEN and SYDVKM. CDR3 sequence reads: CASSIQSDNFNYGYTF. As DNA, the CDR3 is TGTGCCAGCAGTATACAATCGGACAATTTTAACTATGGCTACACCTTC.

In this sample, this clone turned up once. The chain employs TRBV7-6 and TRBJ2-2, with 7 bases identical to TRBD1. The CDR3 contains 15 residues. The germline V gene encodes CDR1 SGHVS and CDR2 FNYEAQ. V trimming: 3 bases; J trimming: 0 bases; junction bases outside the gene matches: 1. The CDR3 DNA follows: TGTGCCAGCAGCTTGGGACAGACGAACACCGGGGAGCTGTTTTTT. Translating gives CASSLGQTNTGELFF.

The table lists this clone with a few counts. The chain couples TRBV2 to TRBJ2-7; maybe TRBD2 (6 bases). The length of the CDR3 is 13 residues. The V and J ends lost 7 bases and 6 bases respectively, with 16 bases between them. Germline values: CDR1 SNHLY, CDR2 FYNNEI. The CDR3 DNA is TGTGCCAGCAACTGGGACTGGTCGGGCGAGCAGTACGTC. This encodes CASNWDWSGEQYV.